What follows are 10 T cell receptor beta chains derived from one specimen sequenced in a study of shared clonotypes between healthy human individuals. The repertoire was sequenced with immunoSEQ multiplex PCR; TCRdb's copy has only in-frame clones and lacks some. The sample records some 2,500,000 clones, 85% to 95% being singletons. Sequenced material: naive CD4+ T cells from PBMCs. This sample's subset: CD45RA+ positively selected. The receptors originated from a man aged 18 to 29 in good health. Some clones in this sample may be carry-over from other donors' samples.

The chain carries TRBV28 and TRBJ1-1; TRBD1 aligns across 12 bases. Trimming cost V 0 bases and J 6 bases; bases outside gene matches: 11. This CDR3 spans 18 amino acids. Germline CDR1 reads MDHEN; CDR2 reads SYDVKM. CDR3 bases: TGTGCCAGCAGTTTATGGTTCCGGGACAGGGGGCACTTGGCTGAAGCTTTCTTT. It yields the protein CASSLWFRDRGHLAEAFF.

V is TRBV18 and J is TRBJ2-5, with D maybe TRBD2 (6 bases). Trimming stripped 3 bases from V and 2 bases from J, with 13 bases between. The CDR3 sequence is 15 residues long. The V gene's germline CDR1 is KGHSH and CDR2 LQKENI. The CDR3 DNA is TGTGCCAGCTCACCCCCCGCGGGGATTCAAGAGACCCAGTACTTC. Translating it yields CASSPPAGIQETQYF.

The chain has TRBV28 and TRBJ2-1; the match to TRBD1 covers 8 bases. The germline CDR1 and CDR2 sequences are MDHEN and SYDVKM. This CDR3 contains 15 residues. V lost 3 bases and J lost 7; bases outside the gene matches: 8. The CDR3 spells CASSFFGDRLNEQFF. CDR3 DNA: TGTGCCAGCAGTTTTTTCGGGGACAGGTTGAATGAGCAGTTCTTC.

The chain joins TRBV28 to TRBJ2-7; D is ambiguous. The V end was cut by 4 bases, the J end by 1 base, with 17 bases between. The CDR3 contains 16 residues. Germline CDR1 reads MDHEN; CDR2 reads SYDVKM. The CDR3 coding sequence is TGTGCCAGCAGTTCCCTCCGGATTCGTAGTTCCTACGAGCAGTACTTC. This sequence encodes CASSSLRIRSSYEQYF.

The V gene is TRBV9, the J gene TRBJ2-1; 9 bases align to TRBD2. V was pared by 6 bases and J by 4 bases, with 8 bases of the junction left unmatched. Per germline, CDR1 SGDLS and CDR2 YYNGEE. The CDR3 covers 15 residues. The CDR3 sequence is CASTLTSGPYNEQFF. CDR3 bases: TGTGCCAGCACTCTGACTAGCGGACCTTACAATGAGCAGTTCTTC.

The chain uses TRBV18 and TRBJ2-3, with TRBD1 matching over 9 bases. The V gene end was trimmed by 3 bases and the J gene end by 6 bases; junction bases not matched to a gene: 4. CDR1 and CDR2 (germline): KGHSH, LQKENI. CDR3 length: 14 amino acids. The DNA for the CDR3 is TGTGCCAGCTCACCCGGACAGGGGATGGATACGCAGTATTTT. Translation gives CASSPGQGMDTQYF. Full variable domain (missing parts from reference TRBV18 and TRBJ2-3): NAGVMQNPRHLVRRRGQEARLRCSPMKGHSHVYWYRQLPEEGLKFMVYLQKENIIDESGMPKERFSAEFPKEGPSILRIQQVVRGDSAAYFCASSPGQGMDTQYFGPGTRLTVL.

This clone occurred once. V is TRBV28 and J is TRBJ2-5; no reliable D call. Germline CDR1 MDHEN, CDR2 SYDVKM. This CDR3 is 14 amino acids long. Trimming took 3 bases from V and 1 from J, leaving 9 bases between them. CDR3 coding DNA: TGTGCCAGCAGTTTGGTTGCGCCCCAAGAGACCCAGTACTTC. It specifies CASSLVAPQETQYF.

V gene TRBV15 combines with J gene TRBJ1-2; TRBD1 is a possible D gene (6 bases). CDR3 size: 17 residues. Germline V CDR1 and CDR2: LNHNV, YYDKDF (reference sequence). V dropped 0 bases and J dropped 4 bases, with 18 bases sitting between them. Written as DNA, the CDR3 is TGTGCCACCAGCAGAGAGACAGGACCACGGGGTAGCTATGGCTACACCTTC. Translated, it gives CATSRETGPRGSYGYTF.

The rearrangement uses TRBV11-3 and TRBJ2-7, with unresolved D. The CDR3 consists of 14 residues. Trimming cost V 1 base and J 2 bases, with 9 bases left between them. Germline V CDR1 and CDR2: SGHNT, YENEEA. CDR3 DNA: TGTGCCAGCAGCTTAGGGTACGGAACCTACGAGCAGTACTTC. As protein: CASSLGYGTYEQYF.

J is TRBJ2-3 and V is TRBV4-1; D remains unclear. The CDR3 runs to 13 residues. Germline V gene data show CDR1 as MGHRA and CDR2 as YSYEKL. V was pared by 2 bases and J by 5 bases, with 8 bases between. CDR3 in amino acids: CASSQTSGDTQYF. The CDR3, as DNA: TGCGCCAGCAGCCAAACCTCGGGAGATACGCAGTATTTT.